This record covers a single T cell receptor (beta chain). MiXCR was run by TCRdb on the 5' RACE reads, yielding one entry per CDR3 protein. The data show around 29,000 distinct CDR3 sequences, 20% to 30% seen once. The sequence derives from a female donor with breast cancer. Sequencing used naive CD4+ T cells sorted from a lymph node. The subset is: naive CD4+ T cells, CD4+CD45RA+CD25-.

DNA of the CDR3: TGTGCCAGCAGCCAAGCCTATCAAGAGACCCAGTACTTC. Its protein is CASSQAYQETQYF. The V call is TRBV7-2, the J call TRBJ2-5; D unresolved. The germline V gene has CDR1 SGHTA and CDR2 FQGNSA. This CDR3 has 13 residues. V was cut by 5 bases and J by 2 bases, with 9 bases left in between.